This T cell receptor (beta chain) was retrieved from a study of control samples from healthy donors and cancer patients. The ends were cut back, 0 bases at V and 2 bases at J, with 11 bases in the middle. CDR1 SGHAT and CDR2 FQNNGV come from the germline V gene. The CDR3 extends over 16 amino acids. The repertoire was sequenced with immunoSEQ multiplex PCR; TCRdb's copy has only in-frame clones and lacks some. The table lists 150,000 to 200,000 clones, about nine tenths of them singletons. This chain connects TRBV11-2 to TRBJ1-5; D gene uncertain. Specimen: blood. This receptor was identified in a woman aged 25 to 39 in good health. The chain's CDR3 is CASSLDPDLRNQPQHF. DNA for the CDR3: TGTGCCAGCAGCTTAGACCCCGACCTGCGCAATCAGCCCCAGCATTTT.